The 29 T cell receptor beta chains in this list originate from one sample, sequenced in a study of T cell repertoires in cytomegalovirus infection. TCRdb re-called the reads through MiXCR, storing one row per CDR3 protein. Among 150,000 to 200,000 distinct CDR3 sequences, under 30% were seen once, and the ten largest hold roughly 29%. Material: PBMCs. These receptors all stem from a human donor in good health (CMV status not recorded). Some clones in this sample may be carry-over from other donors' samples.

This clonotype was counted many times. The rearrangement uses TRBV7-8 and TRBJ2-7; 14 bases map to TRBD2. The trim removed 5 bases at V and 5 bases at J, leaving 2 bases unmatched. The CDR3 is 14 residues long. The germline CDR1 and CDR2 sequences are SGHVS and FQNEAQ. The CDR3 loop reads CASSRTSGGNEQYF. The DNA of the CDR3 is TGTGCCAGCAGCAGGACTAGCGGGGGGAACGAGCAGTACTTC.

The sample holds many counts of this clonotype. The chain employs TRBV7-3 and TRBJ1-2; D possibly corresponds to TRBD1 (6 bases). V was cut by 2 bases and J by 6 bases, with 10 bases left in between. Germline V CDR1 and CDR2: SGHTA, FQGTGA. The CDR3 is 13 amino acids. CDR3 amino acids: CASSLFPGDGYTF. CDR3 DNA: TGTGCCAGCAGCTTATTCCCAGGGGATGGCTACACCTTC.

The genes are TRBV7-8 and TRBJ2-4; D remains ambiguous. This CDR3 comprises 15 residues. Per germline, CDR1 SGHVS and CDR2 FQNEAQ. The ends were cut back, 0 bases at V and 1 base at J, with 7 bases in the middle. The CDR3 is CASSLAVNAKNIQYF. CDR3 bases: TGTGCCAGCAGCTTAGCGGTAAACGCCAAAAACATTCAGTACTTC.

The chain has TRBV29-1 and TRBJ2-2; D ambiguous. The CDR3 length is 11 residues. Germline CDR1 and CDR2: SQVTM and ANQGSEA. Trimming left V 7 bases short and J 5 bases short, with 8 bases between. The CDR3 loop is CSAIQTGELFF. In DNA form, the CDR3 reads TGCAGCGCTATACAAACCGGGGAGCTGTTTTTT.

The rearrangement joins TRBV6-2 or TRBV6-3 to TRBJ2-7, with D unclear. The length of the CDR3 is 14 residues. CDR1 is MNHEY, CDR2 SVGEGT, per germline. V lost 2 bases and J 5 bases, leaving 13 bases between the germline ends. The CDR3 spells CASSYRASFDEQYF. For the CDR3, the DNA is TGTGCCAGCAGTTACAGGGCCAGTTTCGACGAGCAGTACTTC.

CDR3 sequence (DNA): TGCGCCAGCAGCGCCGGGACACCATACTCCTACAATGAGCAGTTCTTC. Its protein product is CASSAGTPYSYNEQFF. The gene calls are TRBV5-1 and TRBJ2-1; D possibly corresponds to TRBD1 (6 bases). The CDR3 is 16 amino acids. Deletions cut 4 bases from V and 0 bases from J, with 14 bases between. CDR1 and CDR2 (germline): SGHRS, YFSETQ.

The chain joins TRBV6-1 to TRBJ2-7; 10 bases are shared with TRBD2. The germline CDR1 and CDR2 sequences are MNHNS and SASEGT. The V and J ends lost 7 bases and 2 bases, in that order; junction bases with no gene match: 11. The CDR3 covers 16 residues. The CDR3: CASTPGAGGETYEQYF. CDR3 sequence (DNA): TGTGCCAGCACCCCGGGAGCGGGGGGGGAAACCTACGAGCAGTACTTC.

This chain connects TRBV19 to TRBJ1-5; 9 nucleotides agree with TRBD1. Trimming cost V 7 bases and J 1 base; bases outside gene matches: 8. The CDR3 covers 16 residues. Germline V gene data show CDR1 as LNHDA and CDR2 as SQIVND (reference sequence). The CDR3 DNA reads as TGTGCCAGTATCCGGGACAGGGAGGGGAGCAATCAGCCCCAGCATTTT. Translated, it gives CASIRDREGSNQPQHF.

This clonotype was observed many times. V gene TRBV6-6 combines with J gene TRBJ2-3; 9 bases align to TRBD2. Germline trimming cut 4 bases from V and 5 bases from J; bases unmatched to any gene: 4. Germline loops: CDR1 MNHNY, CDR2 SVGAGI (reference sequence). The CDR3 covers 14 residues. The CDR3 DNA is TGTGCCAGCAGTTTAGCGGGGGTGGTAGATACGCAGTATTTT. It encodes CASSLAGVVDTQYF.

This clonotype was observed a few times. The chain employs TRBV7-9 and TRBJ2-3; D perhaps matches TRBD1 (5 bases). The CDR3 length is 13 residues. Per the germline V gene, CDR1 is SEHNR and CDR2 is FQNEAQ (reference sequence). Trimming took off 5 bases at V and 5 bases at J, with 11 bases between the two ends. The CDR3 DNA is TGTGCCAGCAGCCAGGGTTTTAAAGATACGCAGTATTTT. Encoded protein: CASSQGFKDTQYF. Full variable domain (outside the CDR3, taken from reference TRBV7-9 and TRBJ2-3): DTGVSQNPRHKITKRGQNVTFRCDPISEHNRLYWYRQTLGQGPEFLTYFQNEAQLEKSRLLSDRFSAERPKGSFSTLEIQRTEQGDSAMYLCASSQGFKDTQYFGPGTRLTVL.

This clonotype came up many times. J is TRBJ2-5 and V is TRBV7-2; tentative D call: TRBD1 (5 bases). The germline gives CDR1 SGHTA, CDR2 FQGNSA. The CDR3 has 15 amino acids. Trimming removed 4 bases from V and 3 bases from J, with 15 bases in between. The CDR3 reads CASSSGLGLEETQYF. CDR3 coding DNA: TGTGCCAGCAGCTCAGGGTTGGGTCTAGAAGAGACCCAGTACTTC.

The chain has TRBV7-3 and TRBJ1-6, with D perhaps TRBD1 (6 bases). Trimming stripped 5 bases from V and 7 bases from J, with 12 bases between. Germline CDR1 and CDR2: SGHTA and FQGTGA. The CDR3 totals 14 residues. The chain's CDR3 is CASSIRQENSPLHF. The CDR3 nucleotides read TGTGCCAGCAGCATAAGACAGGAGAATTCACCCCTCCACTTT.

This clonotype has only a few counts. V gene TRBV23-1 combines with J gene TRBJ2-2, with 8 positions matching TRBD2. TRBV23-1 is given ORF status, its function remaining uncertain. The CDR3 spans 17 residues. V trimming: 0 bases; J trimming: 3 bases; junction bases outside the gene matches: 6. The chain's CDR3 is CASSQSLTSGHTGELFF. CDR3 bases: TGCGCCAGCAGTCAATCGCTAACTAGCGGCCACACCGGGGAGCTGTTTTTT.

This clonotype was counted between two and nine times. V gene TRBV25-1 combines with J gene TRBJ2-1, with no clear D. V was trimmed by 10 bases and J by 0 bases, leaving 4 bases between them. The germline CDR1 and CDR2 sequences are MGHDK and SYGVNS. CDR3 length: 11 amino acids. CDR3 sequence (DNA): TGTGCCACCCGCTCCTACAATGAGCAGTTCTTC. It yields the protein CATRSYNEQFF.

This clonotype has ten or more counts. The CDR3 DNA follows: TGTGCCAGCAGCTTAGGTCAGGAAGGGGCGCCCCAGCATTTT. Translation: CASSLGQEGAPQHF. The gene calls are TRBV7-8 and TRBJ1-5; D may be TRBD1 (5 bases). The CDR3 length is 14 residues. The germline V and J ends were trimmed by 1 base and 9 bases, with 13 bases remaining between them. Germline-derived CDR1 and CDR2 are SGHVS and FQNEAQ.

The genes are TRBV12-3 or TRBV12-4 and TRBJ1-1, with TRBD1 matching 12 bases. This CDR3 comprises 16 residues. J lost 2 bases, V lost 5 bases, and 6 bases had no gene match. CDR3 protein: CASSPGQGALNTEAFF. The DNA of the CDR3 is TGTGCCAGCAGTCCGGGACAGGGGGCCCTCAACACTGAAGCTTTCTTT.

The rearrangement links TRBV6-6 to TRBJ2-1; no clear D gene. V was cut by 5 bases and J by 7 bases, with 12 bases left in between. CDR3 length: 13 amino acids. Germline assignment: CDR1 MNHNY and CDR2 SVGAGI (reference sequence). CDR3 loop: CASSLVLGNEQFF. As DNA, the CDR3 is TGTGCCAGCAGTCTAGTTCTGGGGAATGAGCAGTTCTTC.

The rearrangement links TRBV7-8 to TRBJ1-1; D unresolved. The CDR3 length is 15 residues. V lost 5 bases and J 0 bases, leaving 13 bases between the germline ends. Germline CDR1 and CDR2: SGHVS and FQNEAQ. DNA of the CDR3: TGTGCCAGCAGCCTGGACGGCCACCTGAACACTGAAGCTTTCTTT. Amino acid sequence: CASSLDGHLNTEAFF.

This clonotype was recorded a few times. V and J are TRBV20-1 and TRBJ1-5; no clear D. V was clipped by 5 bases and J by 3 bases, with 8 bases between them. This CDR3 spans 12 amino acids. Germline CDR1 DFQATT, CDR2 SNEGSKA (reference sequence). The CDR3 loop reads CSAGRHNQPQHF. CDR3 DNA: TGCAGTGCTGGACGGCACAATCAGCCCCAGCATTTT.

Turning to this clonotype: The junction does not match germline at one end; this may be a read error. The chain couples TRBV12-3 or TRBV12-4 to TRBJ2-2, with 8 nucleotides matching TRBD1. This CDR3 spans 16 amino acids. CDR3 bases: TGTGCCAGCAGTCCAGGACAGGGTGAGGACACCGGGAAGCTGTTTTTT. Residues: CASSPGQGEDTGKLFF.

As to this clonotype: One junction end disagrees with the germline gene, perhaps due to a read error. The rearrangement uses TRBV5-1 and TRBJ2-2; D gene ambiguous. The CDR3 is 15 amino acids. CDR1 and CDR2 from the germline V gene are SGHRS and YFSETQ. Written as DNA, the CDR3 is TGCGCCAGCTCACTCCCGGGTCCGAACACCGTGGAGCTGTTTTTT. Translated: CASSLPGPNTVELFF.

The chain recombines TRBV7-6 with TRBJ1-1; no definite D call. Trimming took off 5 bases at V and 5 bases at J, with 15 bases between the two ends. CDR1 is SGHVS and CDR2 is FNYEAQ in the germline V gene. The CDR3 totals 14 residues. CDR3 coding DNA: TGTGCCAGCAGCCGGATCCAAGAAAGGACTGAAGCTTTCTTT. Translated, it gives CASSRIQERTEAFF. Full variable domain (outside the CDR3, taken from reference TRBV7-6 and TRBJ1-1): GAGVSQSPRYKVTKRGQDVALRCDPISGHVSLYWYRQALGQGPEFLTYFNYEAQQDKSGLPNDRFSAERPEGSISTLTIQRTEQRDSAMYRCASSRIQERTEAFFGQGTRLTVV.

The J gene is TRBJ2-7, the V gene TRBV6-2 or TRBV6-3; 7 nucleotides align to TRBD1. V dropped 7 bases and J dropped 6; count of bases not matched to a gene: 12. Germline V CDR1 and CDR2: MNHEY, SVGEGT. The CDR3 is 14 amino acids. CDR3 nucleotide sequence: TGTGCCAGCATTAACGCGGAACAGGGGACCGAGCAGTACTTC. Residues: CASINAEQGTEQYF.

J is TRBJ2-1 and V is TRBV3-1; 7 bases map to TRBD1. This CDR3 contains 14 residues. The V gene end was trimmed by 0 bases and the J gene end by 6 bases; junction bases not matched to a gene: 2. Germline loops: CDR1 LGHDT, CDR2 YNNKEL (reference sequence). The CDR3 nucleotides are TGTGCCAGCAGCCAAGATCGGGACAGCAATGAGCAGTTCTTC. It yields the protein CASSQDRDSNEQFF.

This clonotype was detected only a few times. This chain connects TRBV12-3 or TRBV12-4 to TRBJ2-1, with TRBD1 as a possible D gene (5 bases). Trimming took 7 bases from V and 2 from J, leaving 9 bases between them. The CDR3 totals 13 residues. This chain's CDR3 is CASTRGTYNEQFF. In DNA, the CDR3 is TGTGCCAGCACTAGGGGAACCTACAATGAGCAGTTCTTC.

This chain joins TRBV20-1 and TRBJ1-5; D is perhaps TRBD1 (5 bases). The CDR3 consists of 14 residues. The ends were cut back, 0 bases at V and 5 bases at J, with 11 bases in the middle. Germline lookup yields CDR1 DFQATT and CDR2 SNEGSKA (reference sequence). The CDR3 bases are TGCAGTGCTAGAGATCGGGGGTTCGATCAGCCCCAGCATTTT. This encodes CSARDRGFDQPQHF.

The chain employs TRBV4-2 and TRBJ2-1, with 7 bases fitting TRBD2. Trimming removed 3 bases from V and 0 bases from J; junction bases left unmatched: 5. Germline V lookup: CDR1 LGHNA, CDR2 YNFKEQ. The length of the CDR3 is 16 residues. CDR3 DNA: TGTGCCAGCAGCCACCAGCGGGACCGCTCCTACAATGAGCAGTTCTTC. Its protein is CASSHQRDRSYNEQFF.

This rearrangement joins TRBV29-1 to TRBJ1-1; 7 nucleotides align to TRBD1. The V gene's germline CDR1 is SQVTM and CDR2 ANQGSEA. The V and J ends lost 4 bases and 7 bases, in that order; junction bases with no gene match: 0. The CDR3 totals 10 residues. The CDR3: CSVGDSEAFF. CDR3 nucleotide sequence: TGCAGCGTTGGGGACAGTGAAGCTTTCTTT.

J is TRBJ2-1 and V is TRBV6-2 or TRBV6-3; D might be TRBD2 (7 bases). Germline V gene sequence: CDR1 MNHEY, CDR2 SVGEGT. V was clipped by 7 bases and J by 7 bases, with 14 bases between them. This CDR3 is built from 13 residues. The CDR3 sequence: CASIKGGWNEQFF. CDR3 nucleotide sequence: TGTGCCAGCATTAAGGGGGGGTGGAATGAGCAGTTCTTC.